The source of this T cell receptor (beta chain) is a study of blood T cell repertoires in COVID-19. Study context: From the United States, Italy and Spain came samples of acute and convalescent COVID-19.

Source study methods: Estimated nucleated cell counts came from reference gene primer amplification. Clones were sequenced by immunoSEQ multiplex PCR, and TCRdb holds only the in-frame ones, with some missing. D and trimming come from the DNA, and the V and J calls and clone size come from that table. This table has a few hundred thousand clones, 75% to 90% appearing once. The CDR3 consists of 16 residues. Trimming stripped 4 bases from V and 3 bases from J, with 18 bases between. CDR1 is MRHNA and CDR2 is SNTAGT in the germline V gene. This clone showed up just a few times. Sequenced: peripheral blood. The sequence derives from a man aged 55 to 70 who had recovered from COVID-19. The chain joins TRBV6-4 to TRBJ1-1; no definite D call. The CDR3 DNA reads as TGTGCCAGCAGTGTGACCCCGAGTGCGGGTTACACTGAAGCTTTCTTT. Translating it yields CASSVTPSAGYTEAFF.